These 3 T cell receptor beta chains originate from one sample sequenced in a study of T cell changes during pregnancy in multiple sclerosis. The data were produced by immunoSEQ multiplex PCR, yet TCRdb's version contains in-frame clones alone and is incomplete. The sample carries about 96,000 clones, 92% recorded once. The source was peripheral blood, collected in the first trimester of pregnancy. Receptors were obtained from a female donor with multiple sclerosis, enrolled in a pregnancy study.

The chain carries TRBV7-3 and TRBJ2-1; the D gene is possibly TRBD2 (6 bases). This CDR3 has 15 residues. Germline V gene data show CDR1 as SGHTA and CDR2 as FQGTGA. V was trimmed by 2 bases and J by 9 bases, leaving 17 bases between them. The CDR3 DNA reads TGTGCCAGCAGCTTATGGGGGGTTCAGTCCACTGAGCAGTTCTTC. It yields the protein CASSLWGVQSTEQFF.

The chain combines TRBV27 with TRBJ1-2; D gene ambiguous. The V gene's germline CDR1 is MNHEY and CDR2 SMNVEV (reference sequence). This CDR3 contains 13 residues. The ends were cut back, 8 bases at V and 6 bases at J, with 16 bases in the middle. This CDR3 reads CASLGRFTDGYTF. The CDR3 DNA follows: TGTGCCAGCCTGGGGAGGTTTACGGATGGCTACACCTTC.

This clone came up a few times. The chain uses TRBV19 and TRBJ1-5; 11 nucleotides match TRBD1. The CDR3 extends over 13 amino acids. Germline values: CDR1 LNHDA, CDR2 SQIVND (reference sequence). The V gene end was trimmed by 11 bases and the J gene end by 4 bases; junction bases not matched to a gene: 4. CDR3 DNA sequence: TGTGCCGGGGGACAGGGGGTAAATCAGCCCCAGCATTTT. Its translation is CAGGQGVNQPQHF.